One sample yielded the 16 T cell receptor beta chains listed below, sequenced in a study of metastatic and nonmetastatic thyroid tumors. No patient had received any treatment before thyroid surgery. TCRdb re-called the PCR reads with MiXCR. The sample carries about 15,000 clones, 3.5% to 4.5% recorded once. Sequenced material: tumor tissue. Every receptor here comes from a female donor with papillary thyroid cancer or a benign thyroid nodule (not recorded which). Some clones in this sample may be carry-over from other donors' samples.

Written as DNA, the CDR3 is TGCGCCAGCAGCTTGGACGGCAGGCCAAATGAAAAACTGTTTTTT. This sequence encodes CASSLDGRPNEKLFF. The chain couples TRBV5-1 to TRBJ1-4; D gene unclear. CDR1 and CDR2 from the germline V gene are SGHRS and YFSETQ. The CDR3 consists of 15 residues. Trimming removed 0 bases from V and 5 bases from J, with 11 bases in between.

This clone was counted between two and nine times. This chain joins TRBV7-2 and TRBJ2-3; 7 bases are shared with TRBD2. Trimming took 0 bases from V and 6 from J; bases not matched to a gene: 6. From germline, CDR1 is SGHTA and CDR2 FQGNSA. This CDR3 spans 15 amino acids. The CDR3 bases are TGTGCCAGCAGCTTAGCTCTCGGGAGGAGTGATACGCAGTATTTT. Protein sequence: CASSLALGRSDTQYF.

The chain is built from TRBV20-1 and TRBJ2-7; no reliable D call. The V end lost 8 bases, the J end lost 0 bases, and 11 bases lay between the germline ends. The CDR3 loop spans 12 amino acids. Germline CDR1 is DFQATT and CDR2 is SNEGSKA (reference sequence). CDR3 in amino acids: CSWTGSSYEQYF. The CDR3 DNA reads as TGCAGTTGGACGGGTAGCTCCTACGAGCAGTACTTC.

A few counts support this clone. The chain is built from TRBV12-3 or TRBV12-4 and TRBJ2-1, with 9 bases that match TRBD1. CDR3 size: 15 residues. V shed 5 bases, J shed 8 bases, and the junction held 10 bases outside the gene matches. Here the CDR3 reads CASSPLPGQGHEQFF. The CDR3, as DNA: TGTGCCAGCAGTCCTCTACCTGGACAGGGGCATGAGCAGTTCTTC.

In this sample, this clone is medium-sized. This rearrangement joins TRBV27 to TRBJ2-7; the D is unclear. The V gene's germline CDR1 is MNHEY and CDR2 SMNVEV (reference sequence). The CDR3 contains 14 residues. The ends were cut back, 3 bases at V and 2 bases at J, with 11 bases in the middle. This CDR3 is CASSFTVHTYEQYF. CDR3 nucleotides: TGTGCCAGCAGTTTTACCGTCCACACCTACGAGCAGTACTTC.

J is TRBJ2-3 and V is TRBV12-3 or TRBV12-4; TRBD2 might be the D (6 bases). The ends were cut back, 5 bases at V and 4 bases at J, with 19 bases in the middle. CDR3 size: 16 residues. The CDR3 loop is CASSGGSGGPPDTQYF. DNA for the CDR3: TGTGCCAGCAGTGGGGGTAGCGGAGGCCCCCCAGATACGCAGTATTTT.

This chain connects TRBV6-2 or TRBV6-3 to TRBJ2-2, with 10 bases aligning to TRBD1. V was pared by 5 bases and J by 3 bases, with 3 bases of the junction left unmatched. CDR1 is MNHEY, CDR2 SVGEGT, per germline. CDR3 size: 15 residues. CDR3 protein: CASSPGTGDTGELFF. The CDR3, as DNA: TGTGCCAGCAGTCCCGGGACAGGGGACACCGGGGAGCTGTTTTTT.

CDR3 in amino acids: CASSLNRDYEQYF. CDR3 DNA: TGTGCCAGCAGCTTAAATAGGGACTACGAGCAGTACTTC. V is TRBV7-2 and J is TRBJ2-7, with unresolved D. Germline V gene data show CDR1 as SGHTA and CDR2 as FQGNSA. The length of the CDR3 is 13 residues. Trimming took off 2 bases at V and 3 bases at J, with 8 bases between the two ends.

This clone occurred a few times. The chain carries TRBV2 and TRBJ2-1; 7 bases match TRBD1. Germline CDR1 is SNHLY and CDR2 is FYNNEI. The length of the CDR3 is 12 residues. DNA of the CDR3: TGTGCTATCTCGACAGGGCAAGATGAGCAGTTCTTC. The encoded protein is CAISTGQDEQFF.

This clone has more than one count but fewer than ten. DNA for the CDR3: TGTGCCAGCAGCCTCGGGGGGGCGGGGAATGAAAAACTGTTTTTT. It codes for CASSLGGAGNEKLFF. V gene TRBV7-2 combines with J gene TRBJ1-4, with a tentative D call TRBD1 (6 bases). Germline CDR1 reads SGHTA; CDR2 reads FQGNSA. V was pared by 5 bases and J by 5 bases, with 15 bases between. The CDR3 is 15 amino acids.

The table lists this clone with a few counts. The genes are TRBV6-5 and TRBJ2-3; D is possibly TRBD1 or TRBD2 (6 bases each). The V end lost 5 bases, the J end lost 1 base, and 16 bases lay between the germline ends. The CDR3 contains 16 residues. Germline-derived CDR1 and CDR2 are MNHEY and SVGAGI. The CDR3 DNA reads as TGTGCCAGCAGTAGATTAACGGGGGCGGGCACAGATACGCAGTATTTT. Amino acid sequence: CASSRLTGAGTDTQYF.

This clone has a handful of counts. This chain joins TRBV6-1 and TRBJ1-2; the match to TRBD1 covers 8 bases. This CDR3 has 15 amino acids. V lost 5 bases, J lost 6 bases, and 11 bases stayed unmatched. Germline values: CDR1 MNHNS, CDR2 SASEGT. DNA of the CDR3: TGTGCCAGCAGTCCCTCGGACAGGGTAGTACATGGCTACACCTTC. This codes for CASSPSDRVVHGYTF.

The chain combines TRBV30 with TRBJ2-5; 8 bases are shared with TRBD1. Germline lookup yields CDR1 GTSNPN and CDR2 SVGIG (reference sequence). The CDR3 extends over 13 amino acids. V trimming: 4 bases; J trimming: 6 bases; junction bases outside the gene matches: 7. The CDR3 DNA sequence: TGTGCCTGGAATGGACAGGGAGGACAGACCCAGTACTTC. Translation: CAWNGQGGQTQYF.

J is TRBJ1-1 and V is TRBV12-5; D unresolved. CDR3 size: 13 residues. Germline V gene sequence: CDR1 LGHNT, CDR2 FRNRAP. With 2 bases removed from V and 2 bases from J, the gap between germline ends came to 6 bases. Here the CDR3 reads CASGLQENTEAFF. The CDR3 DNA is TGTGCTAGTGGTTTGCAGGAAAACACTGAAGCTTTCTTT.

This chain joins TRBV7-2 and TRBJ1-3; TRBD1 agrees at 8 bases. The J segment lost 0 bases and the V segment lost 8 bases, leaving 12 bases of the junction unmatched. The germline V gene has CDR1 SGHTA and CDR2 FQGNSA. The CDR3 has 17 amino acids. DNA of the CDR3: TGTGCCAGCGCTCTAGATGGCACAGGGGGCTCTGGAAACACCATATATTTT. It specifies CASALDGTGGSGNTIYF.

This clone has only a few counts. The rearrangement joins TRBV27 to TRBJ2-1; D not certain. The V gene's germline CDR1 is MNHEY and CDR2 SMNVEV (reference sequence). V lost 2 bases and J lost 3, with 11 bases in between. This CDR3 has 15 residues. The CDR3 bases are TGTGCCAGCAGTTTAGAGGTAGCAATCTACAATGAGCAGTTCTTC. Protein: CASSLEVAIYNEQFF.